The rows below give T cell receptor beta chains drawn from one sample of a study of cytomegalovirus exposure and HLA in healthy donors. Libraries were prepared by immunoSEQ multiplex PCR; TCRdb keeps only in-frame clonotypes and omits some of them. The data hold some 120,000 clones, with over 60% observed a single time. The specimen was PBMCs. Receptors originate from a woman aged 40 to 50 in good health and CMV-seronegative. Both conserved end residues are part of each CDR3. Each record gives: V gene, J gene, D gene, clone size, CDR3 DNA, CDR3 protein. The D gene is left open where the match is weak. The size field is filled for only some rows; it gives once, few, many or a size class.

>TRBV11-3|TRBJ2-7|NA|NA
TGTGCCAGCAGCTTAGAAACAGGGTTTTCCTACGAGCAGTACTTC
CASSLETGFSYEQYF
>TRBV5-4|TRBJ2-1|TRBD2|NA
TGTGCCAGCAGCAAGACGACACGAGTTCGGACTAGCGGGAGGGATGAGCAGTTCTTC
CASSKTTRVRTSGRDEQFF
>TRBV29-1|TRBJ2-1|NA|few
TGCAGCGTCCTCACCGGGTGGTATGAGCAGTTCTTC
CSVLTGWYEQFF
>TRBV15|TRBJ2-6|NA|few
TGTGCCACCAGCAGCGGGACAACCTACTCTGGGGCCAACGTCCTGACTTTC
CATSSGTTYSGANVLTF
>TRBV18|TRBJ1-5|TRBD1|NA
TGTGCCAGCTCTCACGGACAGGGGACCTATAGTCAGCCCCAGCATTTT
CASSHGQGTYSQPQHF
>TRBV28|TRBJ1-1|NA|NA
TGTGCCAGCAGTTTCCCAGTGGGGGGTATTACTGCGAACACTGAAGCTTTCTTT
CASSFPVGGITANTEAFF
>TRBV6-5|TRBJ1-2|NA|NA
TGTGCCAGCAGTTACAGGGAGGCCGGGGGCTACACCTTC
CASSYREAGGYTF
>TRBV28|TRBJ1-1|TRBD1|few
TGTGCCAGCAGCCAGGGGGGTAGCTTGGGCACTGAAGCTTTCTTT
CASSQGGSLGTEAFF
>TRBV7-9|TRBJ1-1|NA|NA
TGTTCCAGCAGCCCACAGGGTGAAGCTTTCTTT
CSSSPQGEAFF
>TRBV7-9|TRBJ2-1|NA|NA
TGTGCCAGCAGTCATACCCGCGGGACGGCAAATGAGCAGTTCTTC
CASSHTRGTANEQFF
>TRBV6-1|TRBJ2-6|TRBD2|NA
TGTGCCAGCAGTGACGACTCTAGCGGGAGGGCTGGGGCCAACGTCCTGACTTTC
CASSDDSSGRAGANVLTF
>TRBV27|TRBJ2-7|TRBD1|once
TGTGCCAGCAGTTGGGACAGGGGGGGCGAGCAGTACTTC
CASSWDRGGEQYF
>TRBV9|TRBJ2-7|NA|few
TGTGCCAGCAGCGTAGGGCCGGGGGAGTACGAGCAGTACTTC
CASSVGPGEYEQYF
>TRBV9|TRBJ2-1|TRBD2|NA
TGTGCCAGCAGCCCGCGGGAGAAGTCCTACAATGAGCAGTTCTTC
CASSPREKSYNEQFF
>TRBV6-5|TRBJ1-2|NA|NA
TGTGCCAGCAGTGCTCCGGGCTATGGCTACACCTTC
CASSAPGYGYTF
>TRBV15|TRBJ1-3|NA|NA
TGTGCCACCAGCACCCACAGAAACTCTGGAAACACCATATATTTT
CATSTHRNSGNTIYF
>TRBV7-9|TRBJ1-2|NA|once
TGTGCCAGCAGCTTAGGGGGAGCAATGAACTATGGCTACACCTTC
CASSLGGAMNYGYTF
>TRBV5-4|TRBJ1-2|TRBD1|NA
TGTGCCAGCAGCTCCGAATGGACAGGGATGGTTGGCTACACCTTC
CASSSEWTGMVGYTF
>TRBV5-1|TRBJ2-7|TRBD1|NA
TGCGCCAGCAGCCAAGGACAGGGGTTTTCCTACGAGCAGTACTTC
CASSQGQGFSYEQYF
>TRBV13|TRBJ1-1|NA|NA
TGTGCCAGCAGCCAAACCAGAGGGAGGACTGAAGCTTTCTTT
CASSQTRGRTEAFF
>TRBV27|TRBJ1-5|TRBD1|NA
TGTGCCAGCGGCGGGACAGCACGACAGCCCCAGCATTTT
CASGGTARQPQHF